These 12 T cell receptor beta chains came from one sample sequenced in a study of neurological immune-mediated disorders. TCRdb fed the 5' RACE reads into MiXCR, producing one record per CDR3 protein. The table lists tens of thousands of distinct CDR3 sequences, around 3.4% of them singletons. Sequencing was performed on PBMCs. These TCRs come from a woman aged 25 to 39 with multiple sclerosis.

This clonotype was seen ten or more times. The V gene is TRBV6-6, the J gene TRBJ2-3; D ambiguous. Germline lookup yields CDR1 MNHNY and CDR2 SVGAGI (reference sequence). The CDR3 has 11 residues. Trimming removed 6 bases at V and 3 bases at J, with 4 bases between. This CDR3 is CASSRTDTQYF. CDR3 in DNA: TGTGCCAGCAGCCGTACAGATACGCAGTATTTT.

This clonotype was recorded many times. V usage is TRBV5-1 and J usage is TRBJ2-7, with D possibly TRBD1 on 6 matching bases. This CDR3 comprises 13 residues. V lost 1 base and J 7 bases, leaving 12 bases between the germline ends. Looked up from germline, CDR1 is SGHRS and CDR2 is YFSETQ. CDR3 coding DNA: TGCGCCAGCAGCTTGTATTACACAGGGGAGCAGTACTTC. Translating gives CASSLYYTGEQYF.

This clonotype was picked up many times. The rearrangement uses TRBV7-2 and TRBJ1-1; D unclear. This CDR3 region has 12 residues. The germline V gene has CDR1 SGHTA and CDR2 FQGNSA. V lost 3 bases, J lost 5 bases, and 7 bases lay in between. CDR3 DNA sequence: TGTGCCAGCAGCTTTCCGAGGACTGAAGCTTTCTTT. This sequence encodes CASSFPRTEAFF. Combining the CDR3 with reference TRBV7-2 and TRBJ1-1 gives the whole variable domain GAGVSQSPSNKVTEKGKDVELRCDPISGHTALYWYRQSLGQGLEFLIYFQGNSAPDKSGLPSDRFSAERTGGSVSTLTIQRTQQEDSAVYLCASSFPRTEAFFGQGTRLTVV.

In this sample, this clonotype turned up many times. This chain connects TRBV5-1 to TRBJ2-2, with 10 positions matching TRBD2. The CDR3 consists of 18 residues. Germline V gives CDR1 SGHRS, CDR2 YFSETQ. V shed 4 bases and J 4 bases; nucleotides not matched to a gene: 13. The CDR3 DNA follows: TGCGCCAGCAGCCGAGCCTCTAGCGGGAGTTATTTCACCGGGGAGCTGTTTTTT. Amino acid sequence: CASSRASSGSYFTGELFF.

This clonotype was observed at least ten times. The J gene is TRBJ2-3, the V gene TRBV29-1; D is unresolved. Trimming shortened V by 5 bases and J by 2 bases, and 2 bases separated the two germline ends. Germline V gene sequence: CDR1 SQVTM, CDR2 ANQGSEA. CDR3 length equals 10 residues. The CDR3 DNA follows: TGCAGCGTTTTCACAGATACGCAGTATTTT. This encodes CSVFTDTQYF.

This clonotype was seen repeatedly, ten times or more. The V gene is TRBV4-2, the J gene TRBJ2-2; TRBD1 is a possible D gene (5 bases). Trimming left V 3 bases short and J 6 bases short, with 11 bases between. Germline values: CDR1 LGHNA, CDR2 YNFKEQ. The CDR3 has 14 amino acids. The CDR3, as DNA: TGTGCCAGCAGCCAGCCACAGGATCCCGGGGAGCTGTTTTTT. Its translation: CASSQPQDPGELFF.

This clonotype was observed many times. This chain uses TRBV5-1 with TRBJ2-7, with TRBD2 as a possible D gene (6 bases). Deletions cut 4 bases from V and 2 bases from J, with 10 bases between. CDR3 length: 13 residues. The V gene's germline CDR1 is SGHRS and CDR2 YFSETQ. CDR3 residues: CASSLWGAYEQYF. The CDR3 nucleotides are TGCGCCAGCAGCCTTTGGGGGGCCTACGAGCAGTACTTC.

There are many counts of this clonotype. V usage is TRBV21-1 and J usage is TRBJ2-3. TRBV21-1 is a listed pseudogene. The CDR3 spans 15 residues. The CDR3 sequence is CASSRKQPSTDTQYF. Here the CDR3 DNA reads TGTGCCAGCAGCAGAAAGCAGCCTAGCACAGATACGCAGTATTTT.

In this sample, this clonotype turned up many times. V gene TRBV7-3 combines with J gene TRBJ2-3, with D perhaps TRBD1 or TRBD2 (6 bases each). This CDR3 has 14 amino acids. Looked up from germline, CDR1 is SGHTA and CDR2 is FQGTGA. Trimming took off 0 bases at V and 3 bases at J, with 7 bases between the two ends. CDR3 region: CASSLTGGTDTQYF. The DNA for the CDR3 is TGTGCCAGCAGCTTAACAGGGGGGACAGATACGCAGTATTTT.

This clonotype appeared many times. The CDR3 sequence is CASSLRETQYF. The CDR3 DNA reads as TGTGCCAGCAGTTTACGAGAGACCCAGTACTTC. The rearrangement links TRBV12-3 or TRBV12-4 to TRBJ2-5; no firm D call. Trimming stripped 2 bases from V and 4 bases from J, with 2 bases between. The CDR3 sequence is 11 residues long.

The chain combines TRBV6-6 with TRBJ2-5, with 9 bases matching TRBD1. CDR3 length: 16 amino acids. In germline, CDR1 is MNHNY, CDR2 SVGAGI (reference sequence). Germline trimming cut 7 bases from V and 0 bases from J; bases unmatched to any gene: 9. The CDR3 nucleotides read TGTGCCAGCATATCGGACAGGGGCGGGTACCAAGAGACCCAGTACTTC. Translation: CASISDRGGYQETQYF.

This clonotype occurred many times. CDR3 DNA: TGCAGTGCTAGACGACAGAACCTCGAGCAGTTCTTC. Residues: CSARRQNLEQFF. This chain uses TRBV20-1 with TRBJ2-1; D possibly corresponds to TRBD1 (5 bases). V lost 2 bases, J lost 10 bases, and 12 bases lay in between. CDR1 DFQATT and CDR2 SNEGSKA come from the germline V gene (reference sequence). There are 12 residues in the CDR3.